The clone carrying this T cell receptor beta chain was observed a few times. The antigen is unknown. The length of the CDR3 is 16 residues. V lost 0 bases to trimming and J lost 7 bases; unmatched junction nucleotides: 4. Germline CDR1 reads ENHRY; CDR2 reads SYGVKD. These data belong to a study of human T cells and chemical hapten exposure. Study-wide findings and caveats: TCRs above 1 in 1000 frequency stayed constant with DPC sensitization.

TCRdb independently ran MiXCR on the RACE reads; one entry per CDR3 protein. The table lists about 120,000 distinct CDR3 sequences, roughly 14% of them singletons. Noted time point: pre-sensitization, week 0. Sample treatment: therapeutic diphenylcyclopropenone sensitization with weekly scalp DPC. Unfractionated whole blood yielded total RNA. The V call is TRBV10-3, the J call TRBJ1-6; 9 positions agree with TRBD1. The sequence came from a woman under 30 with alopecia areata. Some clones in this sample may be carry-over from other donors' samples. The sample was whole blood, taken in connection with sensitization to the hapten diphenylcyclopropenone (DPC). The CDR3, as DNA: TGTGCCATCAGTGAGTCGGACAGGGGTCTGAATTCACCCCTCCACTTT. This encodes CAISESDRGLNSPLHF.